These 19 T cell receptor beta chains came from one sample sequenced in a study of CD8+CD57+ T cells in acquired aplastic anemia. The template used for profiling TCR beta VDJ and CDR3 was genomic DNA. TCRdb re-called the reads through MiXCR, storing one row per CDR3 protein. The table includes about 220,000 distinct CDR3 sequences, more than 45% detected once. By flow cytometry, patients selected for sequencing had shown an expansion of CD8+CD57+ cells. Sample: sorted CD4+, CD8+, or CD8+CD57+ T cells (not recorded which) from PBMCs. The source of these receptors is a human donor with aplastic anemia.

This chain joins TRBV7-9 and TRBJ2-3, with TRBD2 identical over 7 bases. The CDR3 totals 17 residues. With V trimmed by 5 bases and J by 5 bases, 16 bases remained unmatched. Per the germline V gene, CDR1 is SEHNR and CDR2 is FQNEAQ (reference sequence). The CDR3 DNA sequence: TGTGCCAGCAGCGGGGGGGACCTCAGAGAATATAGAGATACGCAGTATTTT. This codes for CASSGGDLREYRDTQYF.

J is TRBJ2-1 and V is TRBV11-1; 7 bases match TRBD2. This CDR3 is 12 amino acids long. The germline CDR1 and CDR2 sequences are SGHAT and FQDESV (reference sequence). V lost 4 bases to trimming and J lost 6 bases; unmatched junction nucleotides: 0. The DNA for the CDR3 is TGTGCCAGCAGCTCGGGGGGCAATGAGCAGTTCTTC. This encodes CASSSGGNEQFF.

This clonotype has only a few counts. J is TRBJ2-1 and V is TRBV20-1, with no clear D. This CDR3 has 14 amino acids. V lost 3 bases and J 0 bases, leaving 9 bases between the germline ends. The germline CDR1 and CDR2 sequences are DFQATT and SNEGSKA (reference sequence). The CDR3 DNA reads as TGCAGTGCTAGTGGCCAGAGCTCCTACAATGAGCAGTTCTTC. This codes for CSASGQSSYNEQFF.

This chain links TRBV20-1 with TRBJ1-1; 7 bases are shared with TRBD1. Losses at the gene ends were 6 bases for V and 6 bases for J; bases not matched to a gene: 7. Germline V gene sequence: CDR1 DFQATT, CDR2 SNEGSKA (reference sequence). The CDR3 runs to 12 residues. In DNA, the CDR3 is TGCAGTGCAACCGACAGGGAAGCTGAAGCTTTCTTT. Translation gives CSATDREAEAFF.

The chain uses TRBV20-1 and TRBJ2-7; 10 bases are a match to TRBD1. CDR1 is DFQATT and CDR2 is SNEGSKA in the germline V gene (reference sequence). This CDR3 has 13 residues. V lost 5 bases, J lost 6 bases, and 7 bases stayed unmatched. CDR3 bases: TGCAGTGCTGCGGACAGGGGGTTTGTCGAGCAGTACTTC. This encodes CSAADRGFVEQYF.

The chain is built from TRBV7-2 and TRBJ1-5; 8 nucleotides line up with TRBD1. V shed 2 bases, J shed 11 bases, and the junction held 8 bases outside the gene matches. Per germline, CDR1 SGHTA and CDR2 FQGNSA. The CDR3 has 14 residues. The CDR3 DNA follows: TGTGCCAGCAGCTTACAGGGGGCATGGGAGACCCAGCATTTT. This sequence encodes CASSLQGAWETQHF.

There are a few counts of this clonotype. The chain employs TRBV5-6 and TRBJ2-7, with TRBD2 as a possible D gene (6 bases). This CDR3 is 14 amino acids long. Germline CDR1 and CDR2: SGHDT and YYEEEE. Trimming shortened V by 0 bases and J by 3 bases, and 10 bases separated the two germline ends. The CDR3 DNA reads as TGTGCCAGCAGCTTGGTAGCGGAAATCTACGAGCAGTACTTC. As protein: CASSLVAEIYEQYF.

The chain is built from TRBV16 and TRBJ1-4; the D is unclear. Per the germline V gene, CDR1 is KGHSY and CDR2 is FQNENV. Trimming removed 4 bases at V and 6 bases at J, with 12 bases between. CDR3 length equals 14 residues. This CDR3 is CASSRGLMDEKLFF. DNA for the CDR3: TGTGCCAGCAGCCGCGGGTTGATGGATGAAAAACTGTTTTTT. The variable domain in full, completed from reference TRBV16 and TRBJ1-4, reads GEEVAQTPKHLVRGEGQKAKLYCAPIKGHSYVFWYQQVLKNEFKFLISFQNENVFDETGMPKERFSAKCLPNSPCSLEIQATKLEDSAVYFCASSRGLMDEKLFFGSGTQLSVL.

The chain employs TRBV2 and TRBJ2-7; 14 nucleotides agree with TRBD2. The DNA end lines up better with TRBJ2-1; the J call may be wrong. Germline loops: CDR1 SNHLY, CDR2 FYNNEI. The CDR3 is made up of 16 amino acids. The CDR3 DNA follows: TGTGCCAGCAGTGAGCAAGGGACTAGCGGGAGAGACGAGCAGTTCTTC. This sequence encodes CASSEQGTSGRDEQFF.

A few counts support this clonotype. The CDR3, as DNA: TGTGCCAGCAGTGACTCTGGGCATCATCCCTACAATGAGCAGTTCTTC. Amino acid sequence: CASSDSGHHPYNEQFF. The chain combines TRBV6-4 with TRBJ2-1, with D unclear. The CDR3 has 16 amino acids. Trimming left V 0 bases short and J 2 bases short, with 11 bases between. CDR1 and CDR2 from the germline V gene are MRHNA and SNTAGT.

As for this clonotype: The junction and the germline gene differ at one end; a read error may be behind it. This chain uses TRBV7-9 with TRBJ1-2, with 7 bases lining up with TRBD1. This CDR3 is 14 amino acids long. CDR1 SEHNR and CDR2 FQNEAQ come from the germline V gene (reference sequence). CDR3 residues: CASSFDEGAYGCTF. In DNA, the CDR3 is TGTGCCAGCAGCTTTGATGAGGGGGCCTATGGCTGCACCTTC.

There are many counts of this clonotype. This rearrangement joins TRBV4-2 to TRBJ2-2, with D perhaps TRBD1 or TRBD2 (6 bases each). Per germline, CDR1 LGHNA and CDR2 YNFKEQ. This CDR3 comprises 14 residues. Trimming took off 1 base at V and 7 bases at J, with 10 bases between the two ends. The CDR3 DNA sequence: TGTGCCAGCAGCCAAGTCCGGGGGCGCGGGGAGCTGTTTTTT. It is translated as CASSQVRGRGELFF.

V gene TRBV9 combines with J gene TRBJ2-3, with D perhaps matching TRBD2 (5 bases). V was trimmed by 5 bases and J by 0 bases, leaving 16 bases between them. Germline V gene lookup returns CDR1 SGDLS and CDR2 YYNGEE. This CDR3 region has 16 residues. CDR3 DNA sequence: TGTGCCAGCAGTTACGGCGCGGGCACTAGCACAGATACGCAGTATTTT. Translating it yields CASSYGAGTSTDTQYF.

This clonotype was seen once. V usage is TRBV7-2 and J usage is TRBJ2-3; D is undetermined. The V gene's germline CDR1 is SGHTA and CDR2 FQGNSA. The V end was cut by 3 bases, the J end by 0 bases, with 7 bases between. This CDR3 is built from 14 residues. Written as DNA, the CDR3 is TGTGCCAGCAGCTTCGGGCGCAGCACAGATACGCAGTATTTT. This encodes CASSFGRSTDTQYF.

The CDR3 nucleotides read TGTGCCACCGCACCGGGACTAGCGGGAGTGACAGATACGCAGTATTTT. Protein: CATAPGLAGVTDTQYF. The V gene is TRBV3-1, the J gene TRBJ2-3, with TRBD2 matching 14 bases. The CDR3 sequence is 16 residues long. V was clipped by 10 bases and J by 3 bases; unmatched bases: 9. The germline V gene encodes CDR1 LGHDT and CDR2 YNNKEL (reference sequence).

This clonotype appeared a few times. The V gene is TRBV3-1, the J gene TRBJ2-1, with D possibly being TRBD2 (5 bases). V was cut by 0 bases and J by 0 bases, with 9 bases left in between. Germline-derived CDR1 and CDR2 are LGHDT and YNNKEL (reference sequence). CDR3 length equals 16 residues. The CDR3 sequence: CASSQDTGSSYNEQFF. The CDR3 bases are TGTGCCAGCAGCCAAGACACGGGGAGCTCCTACAATGAGCAGTTCTTC.

The chain joins TRBV19 to TRBJ1-5; 8 nucleotides agree with TRBD1. V lost 7 bases, J lost 3 bases, and 8 bases stayed unmatched. The germline CDR1 and CDR2 sequences are LNHDA and SQIVND (reference sequence). The CDR3 has 15 amino acids. Written as DNA, the CDR3 is TGTGCCAGTACCACGGACAGGGATGTCAATCAGCCCCAGCATTTT. It encodes CASTTDRDVNQPQHF.

In this sample, this clonotype turned up a few times. A junction end diverges from the germline sequence, so it may reflect a read error. This sequence joins TRBV4-1 and TRBJ2-5; the D gene is possibly TRBD2 (6 bases). The germline V gene has CDR1 MGHRA and CDR2 YSYEKL. The CDR3 spans 17 residues. The CDR3 sequence: CASSEETVGRPWETQYF. CDR3 nucleotide sequence: TGCGCCAGCAGCGAAGAGACTGTGGGGAGGCCCTGGGAGACCCAGTACTTC.

The rearrangement uses TRBV2 and TRBJ1-1; possible D gene TRBD1, 6 bases. Germline V gene sequence: CDR1 SNHLY, CDR2 FYNNEI. The CDR3 extends over 14 amino acids. The V gene lost 10 bases and the J gene lost 1 base, with 16 bases spanning the gap. The CDR3 spells CAKTGGGQNTEAFF. The CDR3 coding sequence is TGTGCCAAAACGGGGGGGGGACAGAACACTGAAGCTTTCTTT.